This is a list of T cell receptor beta chains from one sample in a study of blood T cells in healthy people across ages. TCRdb passed the 5' RACE reads through MiXCR, listing each CDR3 protein once. The sample consists of 890,000 or so distinct CDR3 sequences, approximately 65% of them appearing once. The material sequenced was blood. The origin of the receptors is a man aged 25-40 years in good health. CDR3s include the opening cysteine and the closing phenylalanine or tryptophan. Each record gives: D gene, V gene, J gene, CDR3 DNA, CDR3 protein. A D gene is named only where the DNA matches it firmly.

D gene: .; V gene: TRBV20-1; J gene: TRBJ2-1; CDR3 DNA: TGCAGTGCTAGAGGGGACCGAAGGAGGAATGAGCAGTTCTTC; CDR3 protein: CSARGDRRRNEQFF
D gene: TRBD1; V gene: TRBV7-2; J gene: TRBJ2-3; CDR3 DNA: TGTGCCAGCAGCCTCAAGGGGACAGCAAGCACAGATACGCAGTATTTT; CDR3 protein: CASSLKGTASTDTQYF
D gene: .; V gene: TRBV6-2/TRBV6-3; J gene: TRBJ2-7; CDR3 DNA: TGTGCCAGCAGTTGGGCAGGGGAAGGCTCCTACGAGCAGTACTTC; CDR3 protein: CASSWAGEGSYEQYF
D gene: .; V gene: TRBV10-3; J gene: TRBJ2-1; CDR3 DNA: TGTGCCATCAGTGGGGGGAACTCCTACAATGAGCAGTTCTTC; CDR3 protein: CAISGGNSYNEQFF
D gene: TRBD1; V gene: TRBV20-1; J gene: TRBJ1-1; CDR3 DNA: TGCAGTGCTAGAGATGAGGGCAGGGGGGCTTTCTTT; CDR3 protein: CSARDEGRGAFF
D gene: TRBD1; V gene: TRBV10-3; J gene: TRBJ2-2; CDR3 DNA: TGTGCCATCAGGTTACCGGGACAGGAGGAACCCGGGGAGCTGTTTTTT; CDR3 protein: CAIRLPGQEEPGELFF
D gene: .; V gene: TRBV7-2; J gene: TRBJ2-6; CDR3 DNA: TGTGCCAGCAGCTTAGCGCTAGGGGTTCGGGCCAACGTCCTGACTTTC; CDR3 protein: CASSLALGVRANVLTF
D gene: .; V gene: TRBV9; J gene: TRBJ2-3; CDR3 DNA: TGTGCCAGCAGCCCCGTAGGTAACACAGATACGCAGTATTTT; CDR3 protein: CASSPVGNTDTQYF
D gene: .; V gene: TRBV10-3; J gene: TRBJ1-6; CDR3 DNA: TGTACCATCAGTGAGTGGCAGGAGAATCCACCCCTCCACTTT; CDR3 protein: CTISEWQENPPLHF
D gene: TRBD1; V gene: TRBV27; J gene: TRBJ1-4; CDR3 DNA: TGTGCCAGCAGTACGAAACAGGGGTTTAATGAAAAACTGTTTTTT; CDR3 protein: CASSTKQGFNEKLFF
D gene: TRBD1; V gene: TRBV13; J gene: TRBJ1-1; CDR3 DNA: TGTGCCAGCAGCGCCGGGACAGGCATTTTCGTGAACACTGAAGCTTTCTTT; CDR3 protein: CASSAGTGIFVNTEAFF
D gene: TRBD1; V gene: TRBV4-3; J gene: TRBJ2-5; CDR3 DNA: TGCGCCAGCAGCCCGAAACAGGGGAACCAAGAGACCCAGTACTTC; CDR3 protein: CASSPKQGNQETQYF